Below are 15 T cell receptor beta chains sequenced from a single sample in a study of T cell responses to AZD1222 COVID-19 vaccine. Data came from immunoSEQ multiplex PCR; TCRdb stores just in-frame clones and leaves some out. Of about 170,000 clones detected, roughly 91% appear once; the ten largest clones hold 1.5% to 2%. The specimen comprised peripheral blood, sampled on day 0 of AZD1222 vaccination. All receptors derive from an adult in good health.

The V and J genes are TRBV28 and TRBJ1-2; 7 bases line up with TRBD1. The CDR3 spans 15 residues. The V gene end was trimmed by 5 bases and the J gene end by 8 bases; junction bases not matched to a gene: 14. The germline gives CDR1 MDHEN, CDR2 SYDVKM. The DNA for the CDR3 is TGTGCCAGCAGTAGGTCGACAGGGTACACTTCGGGCTACACCTTC. This gives the protein CASSRSTGYTSGYTF.

The V call is TRBV7-9, the J call TRBJ2-1; 8 bases are shared with TRBD2. V gave up 6 bases and J gave up 3 bases; unmatched junction bases: 7. CDR3 length: 15 amino acids. Germline V gives CDR1 SEHNR, CDR2 FQNEAQ (reference sequence). The CDR3 region has the DNA TGTGCCAGCAGTAGTAGCGGGGCTGGCTACAATGAGCAGTTCTTC. Residues: CASSSSGAGYNEQFF.

This sequence joins TRBV11-2 and TRBJ2-6; D is unresolved. This CDR3 is 16 amino acids long. V lost 4 bases to trimming and J lost 4 bases, with 14 bases between them. Germline V gene sequence: CDR1 SGHAT, CDR2 FQNNGV. Here the CDR3 DNA reads TGTGCCAGCAGCTCCAGTAGGGCGGCAGGGGCCAACGTCCTGACTTTC. Translating gives CASSSSRAAGANVLTF. The full variable domain, completed using reference TRBV11-2 and TRBJ2-6, is EAGVAQSPRYKIIEKRQSVAFWCNPISGHATLYWYQQILGQGPKLLIQFQNNGVVDDSQLPKDRFSAERLKGVDSTLKIQPAKLEDSAVYLCASSSSRAAGANVLTFGAGSRLTVL.

The chain combines TRBV6-5 with TRBJ1-2; 9 nucleotides agree with TRBD1. This CDR3 has 15 amino acids. J gave up 5 bases and V 6 bases, and 10 bases lay outside the gene matches. CDR1 is MNHEY, CDR2 SVGAGI, per germline. Written as DNA, the CDR3 is TGTGCCAGCAGAACCAGCCGGACAGGGGATTATGGCTACACCTTC. Residues: CASRTSRTGDYGYTF.

The chain carries TRBV11-3 and TRBJ2-2; 8 bases fit TRBD2. CDR3 size: 18 residues. Germline CDR1 SGHNT, CDR2 YENEEA. Losses at the gene ends were 1 base for V and 1 base for J; bases not matched to a gene: 8. Here the CDR3 DNA reads TGTGCCAGCAGCTTAGGTCAAGTGGCGGGAGGGAACACCGGGGAGCTGTTTTTT. It codes for CASSLGQVAGGNTGELFF.

This clone was found once. V usage is TRBV30 and J usage is TRBJ1-2; TRBD1 might be the D (5 bases). The CDR3 covers 15 residues. CDR1 is GTSNPN, CDR2 SVGIG, per germline (reference sequence). V was cut by 0 bases and J by 8 bases, with 19 bases left in between. CDR3 DNA sequence: TGTGCCTGGAGTGTAAGGGGATCTCTAAGGAACGGCTACACCTTC. Protein sequence: CAWSVRGSLRNGYTF.

The CDR3 DNA follows: TGTGCCAGCAGCCAGGGGGCTGGCACTGAAGCTTTCTTT. Its protein is CASSQGAGTEAFF. This rearrangement joins TRBV6-4 to TRBJ1-1; 8 bases align to TRBD1. The germline CDR1 and CDR2 sequences are MRHNA and SNTAGT. This CDR3 is 13 amino acids long. Trimming removed 6 bases from V and 4 bases from J; junction bases left unmatched: 4.

The J gene is TRBJ2-1, the V gene TRBV11-3, with 9 positions matching TRBD2. The CDR3 consists of 16 residues. V lost 0 bases to trimming and J lost 9 bases; unmatched junction nucleotides: 9. Germline-derived CDR1 and CDR2 are SGHNT and YENEEA. This CDR3 reads CASSLDAGGHSPEQFF. CDR3 nucleotide sequence: TGTGCCAGCAGCTTAGATGCGGGGGGGCACAGCCCTGAGCAGTTCTTC.

This clone came up once. The chain carries TRBV28 and TRBJ2-5, with D uncertain. Germline CDR1 reads MDHEN; CDR2 reads SYDVKM. The CDR3 covers 14 residues. V lost 3 bases and J 2 bases, leaving 10 bases between the germline ends. The CDR3 nucleotides are TGTGCCAGCAGTTTTACTATCAGGCAAGAGACCCAGTACTTC. As protein: CASSFTIRQETQYF.

This chain uses TRBV5-1 with TRBJ2-7; TRBD2 agrees at 9 bases. Per the germline V gene, CDR1 is SGHRS and CDR2 is YFSETQ. This CDR3 is 16 amino acids long. J gave up 6 bases and V 0 bases, and 10 bases lay outside the gene matches. This CDR3 reads CASSLAGSGSPSEQYF. CDR3 nucleotides: TGCGCCAGCAGCTTGGCAGGTAGCGGGAGTCCCTCCGAGCAGTACTTC.

V usage is TRBV7-6 and J usage is TRBJ2-1, with 10 nucleotides matching TRBD2. This CDR3 comprises 16 residues. The V gene's germline CDR1 is SGHVS and CDR2 FNYEAQ. Trimming removed 4 bases from V and 7 bases from J; junction bases left unmatched: 10. The CDR3 reads CASSSTIAGGSNEQFF. CDR3 DNA sequence: TGTGCCAGCAGCTCGACAATAGCGGGAGGTAGTAATGAGCAGTTCTTC.

This chain links TRBV30 with TRBJ1-1; unclear D gene. The CDR3 loop spans 12 amino acids. CDR1 and CDR2 (germline): GTSNPN, SVGIG (reference sequence). V lost 3 bases to trimming and J lost 8 bases, with 13 bases between them. In DNA form, the CDR3 reads TGTGCCTGGAGAACGGGATTTAAAGAAGCTTTCTTT. Protein product: CAWRTGFKEAFF. Supplemented by reference TRBV30 and TRBJ1-1, the full variable domain reads SQTIHQWPATLVQPVGSPLSLECTVEGTSNPNLYWYRQAAGRGLQLLFYSVGIGQISSEVPQNLSASRPQDRQFILSSKKLLLSDSGFYLCAWRTGFKEAFFGQGTRLTVV.

Concerning this clone: In the same sample, other DNA sequences code for this CDR3. The chain combines TRBV27 with TRBJ1-5; 8 positions match TRBD1. There are 15 residues in the CDR3. Trimming took 4 bases from V and 1 from J; bases not matched to a gene: 3. Looked up from germline, CDR1 is MNHEY and CDR2 is SMNVEV (reference sequence). The CDR3 protein is CASSSTGGSNQPQHF. The CDR3 nucleotides read TGTGCCAGCAGTTCCACAGGGGGGAGCAATCAGCCCCAGCATTTT.

The CDR3 DNA sequence: TGTGCCAGCAGTGAAGACGAGGGGATGATGCAGCCCCAGCATTTT. Translating it yields CASSEDEGMMQPQHF. The chain is built from TRBV2 and TRBJ1-5; D might be TRBD1 (5 bases). The CDR3 extends over 15 amino acids. The V end lost 1 base, the J end lost 7 bases, and 14 bases lay between the germline ends. Germline V gene data show CDR1 as SNHLY and CDR2 as FYNNEI. The full variable domain, rest sourced from reference TRBV2 and TRBJ1-5, is EPEVTQTPSHQVTQMGQEVILRCVPISNHLYFYWYRQILGQKVEFLVSFYNNEISEKSEIFDDQFSVERPDGSNFTLKIRSTKLEDSAMYFCASSEDEGMMQPQHFGDGTRLSIL.

The chain links TRBV4-1 to TRBJ2-1; tentatively, D is TRBD1 (7 bases). CDR3 length: 16 residues. V lost 5 bases, J lost 5 bases, and 19 bases lay in between. CDR1 is MGHRA, CDR2 YSYEKL, per germline. This CDR3 reads CASSTTAGQHDNEQFF. The CDR3 DNA reads TGCGCCAGCAGCACAACCGCGGGACAGCACGACAATGAGCAGTTCTTC.